This T cell receptor beta chain was found in a study of Graves' ophthalmopathy and Graves' hyperthyroidism. Across the whole study: There was a collection of peripheral blood at initial diagnosis, before any treatment. Study-wide points: Both an approximately 69% sensitivity and an approximately 75% specificity characterized the model's predictions of ophthalmopathy progression. Blood also harbored most expanded thyroid clonotypes above 0.001 frequency.

As for this clonotype: Its antigen is not known.

By definition, stable hyperthyroidism involved no ophthalmopathy within 18 months of follow-up. The CDR3 loop spans 16 amino acids. Germline V CDR1 and CDR2: SQVTM, ANQGSEA. Trimming at V came to 7 bases and at J to 2 bases, leaving 14 bases not matched to a gene. RNA transcripts were the source from which TCR beta CDR3 regions were amplified. HTBI-primed first-round RT-PCR preceded second-round multiplex PCR. Each CDR3 protein is one row after TCRdb ran MiXCR on the multiplex PCR reads. The repertoire holds 300,000 to 450,000 distinct CDR3 sequences, with 17% as singletons. This clonotype originated in an adult woman with stable Graves' hyperthyroidism. The chain couples TRBV29-1 to TRBJ2-5, with 9 bases identical to TRBD2. The specimen was peripheral blood. CDR3 amino acids: CSAASGNIRWQETQYF. The CDR3 region has the DNA TGCAGCGCCGCTAGCGGGAATATTAGGTGGCAAGAGACCCAGTACTTC.